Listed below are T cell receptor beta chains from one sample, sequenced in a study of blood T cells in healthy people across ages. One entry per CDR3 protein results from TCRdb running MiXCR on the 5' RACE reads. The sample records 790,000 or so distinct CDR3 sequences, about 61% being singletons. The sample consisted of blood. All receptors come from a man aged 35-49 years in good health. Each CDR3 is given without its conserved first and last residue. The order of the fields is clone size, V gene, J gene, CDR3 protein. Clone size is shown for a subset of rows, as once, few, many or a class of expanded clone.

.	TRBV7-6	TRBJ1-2	ASSLQGNGYT
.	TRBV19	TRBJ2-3	ASTTGVTDTQY
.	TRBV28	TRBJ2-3	ASSKLHGLAGGSAVDTQY
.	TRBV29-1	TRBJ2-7	SVEWASGSTNEQY
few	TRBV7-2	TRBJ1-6	ASSPGVSPLH
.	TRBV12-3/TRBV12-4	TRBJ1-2	ASNKQGLYGYT
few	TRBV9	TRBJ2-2	ASSVGSGGTNTGELF
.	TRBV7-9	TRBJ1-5	ASRKTGPDQPQH
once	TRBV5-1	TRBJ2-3	ASSPIQTDTQY
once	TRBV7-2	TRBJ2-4	ASSGHLEPPIQY
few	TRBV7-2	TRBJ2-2	ASRPPGQGGTGELF
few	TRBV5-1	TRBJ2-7	ASSPGTSSSYEQY
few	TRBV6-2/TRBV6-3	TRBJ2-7	ASSYDFRGPYEQY
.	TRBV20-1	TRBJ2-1	SARSASLSYNEQF
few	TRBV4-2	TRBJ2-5	ASSPNRDGETQY
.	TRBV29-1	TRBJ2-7	SVDKTNSRRSYEQY
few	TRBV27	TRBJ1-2	ASSFGSAYGYT
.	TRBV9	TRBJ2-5	ASSAVQGLRETQY
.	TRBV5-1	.	ASSSRSVSSYNEQY
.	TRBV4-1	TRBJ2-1	ASSQATSGRAGNEQF
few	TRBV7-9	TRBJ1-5	ASSLAIPGQPQH
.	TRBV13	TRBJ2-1	ASRQTGSVYNEQF
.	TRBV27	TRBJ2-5	ASSLGGHDEQY
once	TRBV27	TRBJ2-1	ASFASGSVEQF
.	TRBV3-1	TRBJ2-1	ASSQQKRADDNEQF
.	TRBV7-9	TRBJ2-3	ASSPSPSADTQY
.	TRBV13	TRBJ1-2	ASSDGGNYGYT
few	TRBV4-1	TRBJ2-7	ASSDPGLPYEQY
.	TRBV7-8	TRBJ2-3	ASSLSRIRTDTQY
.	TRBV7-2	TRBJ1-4	ASSSGRFQKLF
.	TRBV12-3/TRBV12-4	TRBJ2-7	ASSPLAGGYNEQY
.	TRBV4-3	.	ASSQDAGLEYEQY
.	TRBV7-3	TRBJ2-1	VSSSTGNGDNEQF
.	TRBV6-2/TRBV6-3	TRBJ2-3	ASSSGTGVLDTQY
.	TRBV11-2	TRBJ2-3	ASSSGGGQTDPQY
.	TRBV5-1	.	ASSLDLDLWGYNEQY
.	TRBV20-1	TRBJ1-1	SAYANTEAF
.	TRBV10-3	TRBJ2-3	AISESRGTSGTDTQY
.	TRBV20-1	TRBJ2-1	SASWYDNEQF
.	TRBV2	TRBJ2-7	ASRKDPYEQY
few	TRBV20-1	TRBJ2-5	SATTGLPRETQY
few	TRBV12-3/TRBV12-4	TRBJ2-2	ASSQRTGELF